Described below is a single TCR beta chain sequence and its context. The target antigen is unknown. The data are from a study of T cell responses to AZD1222 COVID-19 vaccine. There are 14 residues in the CDR3. In germline, CDR1 is SGHRS, CDR2 YFSETQ. Trimming took off 2 bases at V and 2 bases at J, with 10 bases between the two ends. Clones were read by immunoSEQ multiplex PCR, and TCRdb kept only the in-frame ones, dropping some. The sample shows 77,000 or so clones, around 93% of them seen only once. Study-wide results and caveats: In all cases, repertoires were sampled only after the peak T cell response. Two AZD1222 doses significantly raised spike-specific TCR breadth and depth over controls. Clonal diversity was possibly underestimated, and white British individuals and females predominated among donors.

This specimen consisted of peripheral blood, obtained 28 days after the second AZD1222 dose. V gene TRBV5-1 combines with J gene TRBJ1-2, with D perhaps matching TRBD1 (5 bases). The sequence derives from an adult who received the AZD1222 COVID-19 vaccine. The chain's CDR3 is CASSLGEGNYGYTF. The CDR3 DNA follows: TGCGCCAGCAGCTTAGGGGAGGGGAACTATGGCTACACCTTC. Complete variable domain (other parts from reference TRBV5-1 and TRBJ1-2): KAGVTQTPRYLIKTRGQQVTLSCSPISGHRSVSWYQQTPGQGLQFLFEYFSETQRNKGNFPGRFSGRQFSNSRSEMNVSTLELGDSALYLCASSLGEGNYGYTFGSGTRLTVV.